Presented here are 32 T cell receptor beta chains from one specimen sequenced in a study of metastatic and nonmetastatic thyroid tumors. TCRdb recomputed clones from the PCR reads via MiXCR. The sample comprises some 10,000 clones, around 9.9% of which are singletons, and around 8% rests with the top ten. Until they underwent thyroid surgery, no patient had received any treatment. The sequenced material came from tumor tissue. The receptors were sampled from a female donor with papillary thyroid cancer or a benign thyroid nodule (not recorded which). Some clones in this sample may be carry-over from other donors' samples.

In the case of this clone: One end of the junction does not line up with germline, which may come from a read error. The CDR3 here is CSTNGPNFVTEDFF. As DNA, the CDR3 is TGCAGTACTAACGGACCAAATTTTGTAACTGAAGATTTCTTT. The chain is built from TRBV20-1 and TRBJ1-1; no firm D call. The CDR3 is 14 residues long. The germline V gene encodes CDR1 DFQATT and CDR2 SNEGSKA (reference sequence).

CDR3 sequence: CASSLQDRGQNSPLHF. The CDR3 DNA reads TGTGCCAGCAGTTTACAGGACAGGGGGCAAAATTCACCCCTCCACTTT. The V and J genes are TRBV6-1 and TRBJ1-6; TRBD1 aligns across 11 bases. V shed 5 bases and J 7 bases; nucleotides not matched to a gene: 7. The CDR3 is 16 amino acids. CDR1 MNHNS and CDR2 SASEGT come from the germline V gene.

A word on this clone: A much larger clone sits a single nucleotide away, making a read error possible. The chain joins TRBV18 to TRBJ2-5; either TRBD1 or TRBD2 may supply D (6 bases each). The CDR3 has 14 residues. The germline gives CDR1 KGHSH, CDR2 LQKENI. CDR3 in DNA: TGTGCCAGCTCCGCGGTGGGGGGCGAGGCGGTGGGATTCTTC. Amino acids: CASSAVGGEAVGFF.

As regards this clone: Just one base apart from a much larger clone, this may be a read error. The CDR3 loop is CASSPPKTALSGNIIYF. The CDR3 coding sequence is TGTGCCAGCTCACCACCGAAGACGGCCCTCTCTGGAAACATCATATATTTT. V and J are TRBV18 and TRBJ1-3; D is ambiguous. Germline V CDR1 and CDR2: KGHSH, LQKENI. This CDR3 has 17 residues.

This clone appeared many times. V is TRBV20-1 and J is TRBJ1-6; TRBD1 might be the D (5 bases). Trimming left V 0 bases short and J 10 bases short, with 22 bases between. This CDR3 is built from 17 residues. Germline V gives CDR1 DFQATT, CDR2 SNEGSKA (reference sequence). The CDR3 spells CSARDLKGRQRGSPLHF. DNA for the CDR3: TGCAGTGCTAGAGATCTTAAGGGGAGGCAGAGAGGCTCACCCCTCCACTTT.

This clone was observed at least ten times. CDR3 residues: CASSFSGGVQETQYF. The CDR3 nucleotides read TGTGCCAGCAGCTTTAGCGGGGGCGTACAAGAGACCCAGTACTTC. This chain connects TRBV7-2 to TRBJ2-5; 9 bases map to TRBD2. The V gene end was trimmed by 3 bases and the J gene end by 2 bases; junction bases not matched to a gene: 4. CDR1 and CDR2 (germline): SGHTA, FQGNSA. CDR3 length: 15 residues.

This clone was counted ten times or more. The J gene is TRBJ1-5, the V gene TRBV18; TRBD1 agrees at 7 bases. Germline V gives CDR1 KGHSH, CDR2 LQKENI. The CDR3 consists of 13 residues. J was trimmed by 7 bases and V by 4 bases; bases with no gene match: 4. The CDR3 nucleotides read TGTGCCAGCTCACGGGACAGTGGGCAGCCCCAGCATTTT. Its protein is CASSRDSGQPQHF.

The sample holds many counts of this clone. J is TRBJ2-2 and V is TRBV6-1, with 12 positions matching TRBD1. Germline V lookup: CDR1 MNHNS, CDR2 SASEGT. V lost 7 bases, J lost 7 bases, and 10 bases stayed unmatched. CDR3 length: 16 amino acids. The CDR3 sequence: CASISTGQGAGGELFF. In DNA form, the CDR3 reads TGTGCCAGCATTAGTACGGGACAGGGGGCTGGCGGGGAGCTGTTTTTT.

Ten or more counts support this clone. The chain combines TRBV11-2 with TRBJ1-1; no reliable D call. Trimming pared 2 bases from V and 6 bases from J, leaving 7 bases between. There are 12 residues in the CDR3. Per the germline V gene, CDR1 is SGHAT and CDR2 is FQNNGV. This CDR3 reads CASSLISPEAFF. The CDR3 nucleotides are TGTGCCAGCAGCTTAATCAGCCCTGAAGCTTTCTTT.

In this sample, this clone turned up many times. Compared with germline, one end of the junction differs, possibly owing to a read error. V gene TRBV7-7 combines with J gene TRBJ2-1, with TRBD1 identical over 8 bases. This CDR3 has 15 amino acids. Per the germline V gene, CDR1 is SSHAT and CDR2 is FNYEAQ (reference sequence). The CDR3 DNA reads as TGTGCTAGCAGCTTAGCAGGGGGCGCTTTGGATGAGCAGTTCTTC. Its translation is CASSLAGGALDEQFF.

Notes on this clone: The sample holds other DNA sequences that translate to the same CDR3. The genes are TRBV5-4 and TRBJ2-3; TRBD2 matches 12 bases. The CDR3 contains 16 residues. The J segment lost 0 bases and the V segment lost 3 bases, leaving 2 bases of the junction unmatched. The germline CDR1 and CDR2 sequences are SGHNT and YYREEE (reference sequence). CDR3 loop: CASSSGLAGSTDTQYF. The DNA of the CDR3 is TGTGCCAGCAGCTCGGGACTAGCGGGTAGCACAGATACGCAGTATTTT.

This clone was seen ten or more times. The rearrangement joins TRBV7-9 to TRBJ2-1; the match to TRBD2 covers 9 bases. The germline V gene has CDR1 SEHNR and CDR2 FQNEAQ (reference sequence). Losses at the gene ends were 1 base for V and 7 bases for J; bases not matched to a gene: 8. There are 16 residues in the CDR3. The CDR3 is CASSLDRGRAGNEQFF. Here the CDR3 DNA reads TGTGCCAGCAGCTTAGATCGCGGGAGGGCCGGTAATGAGCAGTTCTTC.

As to this clone: Germline is not matched at one junction end, which may reflect a read error. The chain uses TRBV3-1 and TRBJ2-7, with 8 positions matching TRBD2. CDR1 and CDR2 from the germline V gene are LGHDT and YNNKEL (reference sequence). The CDR3 covers 16 residues. CDR3 DNA: TGTGCCAGCAGCCAAGCCCTGGCGGGGGGAAACTACGATCAGTACTTC. Amino acids: CASSQALAGGNYDQYF.

Relative to its sample, this clone is medium-sized. The chain uses TRBV28 and TRBJ2-1; D ambiguous. The CDR3 sequence is 14 residues long. V was trimmed by 6 bases and J by 3 bases, leaving 12 bases between them. The germline V gene has CDR1 MDHEN and CDR2 SYDVKM. CDR3 DNA: TGTGCCAGCAGGGGGATAAAAGGCTACAATGAGCAGTTCTTC. Its translation: CASRGIKGYNEQFF.

This clone showed up many times. The V call is TRBV9, the J call TRBJ1-6, with D hard to call. The V end was cut by 5 bases, the J end by 5 bases, with 8 bases between. Germline-derived CDR1 and CDR2 are SGDLS and YYNGEE. The CDR3 loop spans 13 amino acids. Written as DNA, the CDR3 is TGTGCCAGCAGTCTAGAGGATAATTCACCCCTCCACTTT. Its translation is CASSLEDNSPLHF.

With respect to this clone: A much larger clone differs by one base, so this may be a read error. The chain is built from TRBV18 and TRBJ2-1, with D hard to call. This CDR3 has 13 residues. V was pared by 2 bases and J by 8 bases, with 10 bases between. Germline V CDR1 and CDR2: KGHSH, LQKENI. The chain's CDR3 is CASSPRFGYEQFF. CDR3 nucleotide sequence: TGTGCCAGCTCACCAAGGTTCGGGTATGAGCAGTTCTTC.

The sample holds many counts of this clone. The rearrangement joins TRBV12-3 or TRBV12-4 to TRBJ2-3; no reliable D call. The CDR3 covers 10 residues. V dropped 11 bases and J dropped 6 bases, with 9 bases sitting between them. CDR3 region: CASGSDTQYF. As DNA, the CDR3 is TGTGCCTCTGGTTCTGATACGCAGTATTTT.

This clone was counted once. The genes are TRBV5-1 and TRBJ2-2; D is uncertain. Trimming pared 0 bases from V and 5 bases from J, leaving 8 bases between. The germline CDR1 and CDR2 sequences are SGHRS and YFSETQ. The CDR3 is 14 amino acids. This chain's CDR3 is CASSLGAGTGELFF. For the CDR3, the DNA is TGCGCCAGCAGCTTGGGGGCTGGTACCGGGGAGCTGTTTTTT.

The V call is TRBV19, the J call TRBJ2-5, with TRBD2 matching 8 bases. Losses at the gene ends were 5 bases for V and 5 bases for J; bases not matched to a gene: 10. The germline V gene encodes CDR1 LNHDA and CDR2 SQIVND (reference sequence). This CDR3 region has 15 residues. The chain's CDR3 is CASSPTSGLEETQYF. Written as DNA, the CDR3 is TGTGCCAGTAGTCCGACTTCGGGACTAGAGGAGACCCAGTACTTC.

The chain is built from TRBV20-1 and TRBJ2-4; D is ambiguous. Trimming pared 4 bases from V and 2 bases from J, leaving 18 bases between. Germline CDR1 and CDR2: DFQATT and SNEGSKA (reference sequence). This CDR3 spans 16 amino acids. This CDR3 is CSAIPKLPTTKNIQYF. Here the CDR3 DNA reads TGCAGTGCTATTCCAAAGCTGCCGACGACCAAAAACATTCAGTACTTC.

By sample share, this clone is medium-sized. The chain joins TRBV11-2 to TRBJ2-3; D is unclear. V was cut by 0 bases and J by 5 bases, with 3 bases left in between. This CDR3 has 12 amino acids. CDR1 SGHAT and CDR2 FQNNGV come from the germline V gene. The CDR3 DNA reads as TGTGCCAGCAGCTTAGATGGAGATACGCAGTATTTT. It is translated as CASSLDGDTQYF.

This clone was counted between two and nine times. The rearrangement uses TRBV6-1 and TRBJ1-2; 10 bases line up with TRBD1. The length of the CDR3 is 13 residues. Losses at the gene ends were 7 bases for V and 8 bases for J; bases not matched to a gene: 7. From germline, CDR1 is MNHNS and CDR2 SASEGT. In nucleotides, the CDR3 is TGTGCCAGCATCGGGGGACAGGGGAACGGCTACACCTTC. Encoded protein: CASIGGQGNGYTF.

This rearrangement joins TRBV6-1 to TRBJ2-1; no firm D call. The length of the CDR3 is 14 residues. Germline lookup yields CDR1 MNHNS and CDR2 SASEGT. Trimming removed 4 bases from V and 0 bases from J, with 7 bases in between. The CDR3 loop reads CASSGTISYNEQFF. The CDR3 DNA follows: TGTGCCAGCAGTGGAACTATCTCCTACAATGAGCAGTTCTTC.

The chain couples TRBV10-3 to TRBJ1-2; no firm D call. Germline loops: CDR1 ENHRY, CDR2 SYGVKD. With 0 bases removed from V and 5 bases from J, the gap between germline ends came to 13 bases. This CDR3 is 15 amino acids long. CDR3: CAISESAEGGYGYTF. The CDR3 nucleotides read TGTGCCATCAGTGAGTCAGCTGAGGGAGGGTATGGCTACACCTTC.

This clone was detected many times. The genes are TRBV20-1 and TRBJ2-1; the D is unclear. Trimming removed 2 bases at V and 9 bases at J, with 11 bases between. CDR1 and CDR2 from the germline V gene are DFQATT and SNEGSKA (reference sequence). CDR3 size: 12 residues. The CDR3 DNA reads TGCAGTGCTAGACAACCGGTGGGTGAGCAGTTCTTC. It encodes CSARQPVGEQFF.

This clone has at least ten counts. V usage is TRBV4-2 and J usage is TRBJ1-4, with D possibly being TRBD1 (5 bases). The CDR3 totals 16 residues. V was trimmed by 3 bases and J by 3 bases, leaving 14 bases between them. Germline values: CDR1 LGHNA, CDR2 YNFKEQ. CDR3 nucleotide sequence: TGTGCCAGCAGCCATGGTGAGGGACGGCCTAATGAAAAACTGTTTTTT. Its protein product is CASSHGEGRPNEKLFF.

By share, this clone ranks as medium-sized. V gene TRBV28 combines with J gene TRBJ2-7, with D perhaps matching TRBD1 or TRBD2 (5 bases each). The CDR3 is 14 residues long. The V end lost 6 bases, the J end lost 2 bases, and 14 bases lay between the germline ends. CDR1 is MDHEN, CDR2 SYDVKM, per germline. CDR3 amino acids: CASSPGRRPYEQYF. The DNA for the CDR3 is TGTGCCAGCAGCCCGGGACGCCGCCCCTACGAGCAGTACTTC.

By frequency in the sample, this clone is medium-sized (0.01 to 0.1%). The V gene is TRBV28, the J gene TRBJ2-5, with D maybe TRBD2 (6 bases). In germline, CDR1 is MDHEN, CDR2 SYDVKM. With 2 bases removed from V and 4 bases from J, the gap between germline ends came to 8 bases. The CDR3 runs 13 residues. CDR3 loop: CASSLEGGETQYF. DNA of the CDR3: TGTGCCAGCAGTTTAGAGGGAGGAGAGACCCAGTACTTC.

This clone was found many times. This chain uses TRBV7-9 with TRBJ2-3, with TRBD1 matching 9 bases. The trim removed 7 bases at V and 3 bases at J, leaving 5 bases unmatched. The CDR3 totals 14 residues. Germline CDR1 and CDR2: SEHNR and FQNEAQ (reference sequence). The DNA of the CDR3 is TGTGCCAGCACTACGACAGGGGGAACAGATACGCAGTATTTT. It specifies CASTTTGGTDTQYF.

This clone came up many times. V is TRBV2 and J is TRBJ2-5; TRBD1 aligns across 9 bases. Germline V gene lookup returns CDR1 SNHLY and CDR2 FYNNEI. The V and J ends lost 6 bases and 5 bases, in that order; junction bases with no gene match: 10. CDR3 length: 15 amino acids. CDR3 amino acids: CASSEDRGGFETQYF. Here the CDR3 DNA reads TGTGCCAGCAGCGAGGACAGGGGAGGGTTCGAGACCCAGTACTTC.

This clone was picked up many times. CDR3 sequence reads: CASTSDRTGDYGELFF. CDR3 nucleotides: TGTGCCAGTACCTCCGATAGGACAGGGGATTACGGGGAGCTGTTTTTT. The genes are TRBV19 and TRBJ2-2; 9 positions agree with TRBD1. The germline V gene encodes CDR1 LNHDA and CDR2 SQIVND (reference sequence). The CDR3 runs to 16 residues. With 7 bases clipped from V and 7 bases from J, the junction kept 13 bases outside the gene matches.

Many counts were recorded for this clone. The CDR3 region has the DNA TGCAGTGCTAGAGTGGGCGGGAGCAATCAGCCCCAGCATTTT. Protein sequence: CSARVGGSNQPQHF. The J gene is TRBJ1-5, the V gene TRBV20-1; no definite D call. The length of the CDR3 is 14 residues. Trimming took off 1 base at V and 1 base at J, with 8 bases between the two ends. Germline V lookup: CDR1 DFQATT, CDR2 SNEGSKA (reference sequence).